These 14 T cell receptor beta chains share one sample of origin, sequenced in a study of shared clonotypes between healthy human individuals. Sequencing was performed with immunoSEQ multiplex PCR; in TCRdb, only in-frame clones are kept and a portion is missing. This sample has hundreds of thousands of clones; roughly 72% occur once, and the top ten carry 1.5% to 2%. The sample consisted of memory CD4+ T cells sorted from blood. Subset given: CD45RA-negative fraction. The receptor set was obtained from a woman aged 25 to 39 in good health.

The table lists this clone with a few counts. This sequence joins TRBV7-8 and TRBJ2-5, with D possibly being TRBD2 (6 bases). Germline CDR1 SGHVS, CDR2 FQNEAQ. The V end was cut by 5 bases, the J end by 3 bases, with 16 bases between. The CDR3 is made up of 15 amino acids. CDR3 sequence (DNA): TGTGCCAGCAGCCCATCCAGCGGAGGGGAAGAGACCCAGTACTTC. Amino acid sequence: CASSPSSGGEETQYF.

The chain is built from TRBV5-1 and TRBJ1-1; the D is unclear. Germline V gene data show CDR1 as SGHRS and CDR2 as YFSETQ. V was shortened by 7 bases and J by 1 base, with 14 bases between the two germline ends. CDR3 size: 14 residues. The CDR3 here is CASQPGLWNTEAFF. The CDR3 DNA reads TGCGCCAGCCAGCCAGGATTGTGGAACACTGAAGCTTTCTTT.

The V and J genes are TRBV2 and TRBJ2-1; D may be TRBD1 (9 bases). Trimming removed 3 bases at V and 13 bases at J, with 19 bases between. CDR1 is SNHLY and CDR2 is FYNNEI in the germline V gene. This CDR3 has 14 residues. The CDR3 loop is CASSDVVAGQGQFF. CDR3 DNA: TGTGCCAGCAGTGATGTTGTAGCGGGACAGGGACAGTTCTTC.

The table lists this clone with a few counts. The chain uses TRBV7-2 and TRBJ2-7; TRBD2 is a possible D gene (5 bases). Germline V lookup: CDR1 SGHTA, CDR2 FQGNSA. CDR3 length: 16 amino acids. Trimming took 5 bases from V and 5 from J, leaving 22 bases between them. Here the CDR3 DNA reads TGTGCCAGCAGCAACCAGGCCCGGCGGGTTCCGAACGAGCAGTACTTC. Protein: CASSNQARRVPNEQYF.

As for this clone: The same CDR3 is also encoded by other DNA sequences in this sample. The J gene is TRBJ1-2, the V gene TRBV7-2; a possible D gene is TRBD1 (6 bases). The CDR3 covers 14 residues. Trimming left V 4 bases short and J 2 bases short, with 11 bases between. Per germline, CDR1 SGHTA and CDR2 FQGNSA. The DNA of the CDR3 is TGTGCCAGCAGCTCTGGCAGGGGAAACTATGGCTACACCTTC. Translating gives CASSSGRGNYGYTF.

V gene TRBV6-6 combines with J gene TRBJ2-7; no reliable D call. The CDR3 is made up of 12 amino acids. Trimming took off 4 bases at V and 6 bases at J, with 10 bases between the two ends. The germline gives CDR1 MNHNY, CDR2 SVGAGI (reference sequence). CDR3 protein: CASSSHRSEQYF. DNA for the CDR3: TGTGCCAGCAGTTCCCACAGATCCGAGCAGTACTTC.

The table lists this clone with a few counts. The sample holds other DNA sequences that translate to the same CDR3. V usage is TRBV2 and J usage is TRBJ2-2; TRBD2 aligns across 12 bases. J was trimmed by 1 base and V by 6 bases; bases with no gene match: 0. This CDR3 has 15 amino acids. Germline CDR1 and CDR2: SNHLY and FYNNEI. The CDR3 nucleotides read TGTGCCAGCAGACTAGCGGGAGGGAACACCGGGGAGCTGTTTTTT. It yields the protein CASRLAGGNTGELFF.

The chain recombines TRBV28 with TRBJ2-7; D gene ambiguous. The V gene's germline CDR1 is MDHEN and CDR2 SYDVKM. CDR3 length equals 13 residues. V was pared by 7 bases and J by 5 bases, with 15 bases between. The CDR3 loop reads CASNGGSLDEQYF. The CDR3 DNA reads TGTGCCAGCAATGGCGGCTCCCTTGACGAGCAGTACTTC. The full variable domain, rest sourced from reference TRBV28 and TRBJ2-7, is DVKVTQSSRYLVKRTGEKVFLECVQDMDHENMFWYRQDPGLGLRLIYFSYDVKMKEKGDIPEGYSVSREKKERFSLILESASTNQTSMYLCASNGGSLDEQYFGPGTRLTVT.

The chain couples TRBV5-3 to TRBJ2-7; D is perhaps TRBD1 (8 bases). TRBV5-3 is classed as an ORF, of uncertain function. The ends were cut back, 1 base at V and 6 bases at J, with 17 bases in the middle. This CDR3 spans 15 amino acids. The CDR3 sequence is CARSLTDREGGEQYF. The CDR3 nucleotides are TGTGCCAGAAGCTTGACGGACAGGGAGGGTGGCGAGCAGTACTTC.

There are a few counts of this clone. The CDR3 sequence: CASTARRGEKLFF. The CDR3, as DNA: TGTGCCAGCACGGCCAGGAGAGGTGAAAAACTGTTTTTT. The chain uses TRBV28 and TRBJ1-4; the D is unclear. The CDR3 length is 13 residues. Germline lookup yields CDR1 MDHEN and CDR2 SYDVKM. The V gene lost 7 bases and the J gene lost 7 bases, with 13 bases spanning the gap.

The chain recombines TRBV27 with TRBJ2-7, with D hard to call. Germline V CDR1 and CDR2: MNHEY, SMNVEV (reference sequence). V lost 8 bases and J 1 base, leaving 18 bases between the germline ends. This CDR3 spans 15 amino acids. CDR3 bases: TGTGCCAGCGGTATCCTATCGGCCTTATCCTACGAGCAGTACTTC. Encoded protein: CASGILSALSYEQYF.

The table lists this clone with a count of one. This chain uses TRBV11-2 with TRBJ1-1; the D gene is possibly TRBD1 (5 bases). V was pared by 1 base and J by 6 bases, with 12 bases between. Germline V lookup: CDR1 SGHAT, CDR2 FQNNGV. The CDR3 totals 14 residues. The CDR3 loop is CASSLGWEGAEAFF. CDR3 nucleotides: TGTGCCAGCAGCTTAGGGTGGGAAGGGGCTGAAGCTTTCTTT. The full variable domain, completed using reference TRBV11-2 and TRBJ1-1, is EAGVAQSPRYKIIEKRQSVAFWCNPISGHATLYWYQQILGQGPKLLIQFQNNGVVDDSQLPKDRFSAERLKGVDSTLKIQPAKLEDSAVYLCASSLGWEGAEAFFGQGTRLTVV.

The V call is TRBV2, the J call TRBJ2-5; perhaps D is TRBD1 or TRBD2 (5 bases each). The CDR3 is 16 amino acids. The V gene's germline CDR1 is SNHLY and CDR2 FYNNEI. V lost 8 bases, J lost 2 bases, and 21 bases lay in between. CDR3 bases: TGTGCCAGCGCCCGGCCTATAGGGACGAATCAAGAGACCCAGTACTTC. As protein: CASARPIGTNQETQYF.

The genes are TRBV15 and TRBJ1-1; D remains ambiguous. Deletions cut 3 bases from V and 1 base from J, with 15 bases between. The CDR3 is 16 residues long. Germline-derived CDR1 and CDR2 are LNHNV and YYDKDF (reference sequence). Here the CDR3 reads CATSRERPLENTEAFF. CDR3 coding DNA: TGTGCCACCAGCAGGGAACGACCCCTCGAGAACACTGAAGCTTTCTTT.